This TCR beta chain is from a study of T cell responses to AZD1222 COVID-19 vaccine. Study results and caveats: The donor cohort was predominantly white British with a female majority, and clonal diversity may have been underestimated. Spike-specific TCRs gained breadth and depth after people received two AZD1222 doses.

In the case of this clone: Its antigen is not identified.

Produced via immunoSEQ multiplex PCR; TCRdb's table is partial and in-frame only. The sample contains 110,000 to 150,000 clones, about 90% of which appear only once. The ends were cut back, 6 bases at V and 7 bases at J, with 18 bases in the middle. CDR3 length: 14 residues. From germline, CDR1 is MDHEN and CDR2 SYDVKM. The chain couples TRBV28 to TRBJ1-1; tentative D call: TRBD1 (6 bases). The source was peripheral blood, collected 28 days after the second AZD1222 dose. The sequence was collected from an adult who received the AZD1222 COVID-19 vaccine. The CDR3 reads CASRVRGGRLEAFF. CDR3 in DNA: TGTGCCAGCAGGGTTAGAGGGGGACGGCTTGAAGCTTTCTTT.